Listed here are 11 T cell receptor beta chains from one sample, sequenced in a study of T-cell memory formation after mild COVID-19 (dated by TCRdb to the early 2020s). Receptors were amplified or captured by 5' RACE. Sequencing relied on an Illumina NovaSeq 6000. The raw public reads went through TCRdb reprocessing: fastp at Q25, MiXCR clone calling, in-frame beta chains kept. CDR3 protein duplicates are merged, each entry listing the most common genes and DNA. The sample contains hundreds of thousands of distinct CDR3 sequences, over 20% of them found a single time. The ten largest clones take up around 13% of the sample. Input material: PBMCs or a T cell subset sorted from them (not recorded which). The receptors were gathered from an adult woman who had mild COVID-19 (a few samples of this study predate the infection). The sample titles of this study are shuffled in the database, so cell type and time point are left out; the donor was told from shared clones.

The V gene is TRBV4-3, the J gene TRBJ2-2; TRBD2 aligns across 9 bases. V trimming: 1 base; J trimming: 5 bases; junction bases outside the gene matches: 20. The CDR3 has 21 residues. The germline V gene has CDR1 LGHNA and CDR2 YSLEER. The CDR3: CASSQGLAGGPFLRETGELFF. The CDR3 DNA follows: TGCGCCAGCAGCCAAGGTCTCGCGGGAGGGCCCTTCCTCCGGGAGACCGGGGAGCTGTTTTTT.

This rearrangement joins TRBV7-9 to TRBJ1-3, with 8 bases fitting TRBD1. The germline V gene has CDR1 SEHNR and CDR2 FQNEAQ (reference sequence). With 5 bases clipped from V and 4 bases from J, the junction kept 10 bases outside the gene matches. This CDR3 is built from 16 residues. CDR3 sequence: CASSPLYRGIGNTIYF. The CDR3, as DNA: TGTGCCAGCAGCCCTCTCTACAGGGGGATAGGAAACACCATATATTTT.

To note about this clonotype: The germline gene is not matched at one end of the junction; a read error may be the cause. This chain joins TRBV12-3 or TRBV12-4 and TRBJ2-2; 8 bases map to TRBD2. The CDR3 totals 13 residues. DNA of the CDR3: TGTGCCAGCAGGTTAGCGGGGCCCGGGGAGCTTTTTTTT. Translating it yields CASRLAGPGELFF.

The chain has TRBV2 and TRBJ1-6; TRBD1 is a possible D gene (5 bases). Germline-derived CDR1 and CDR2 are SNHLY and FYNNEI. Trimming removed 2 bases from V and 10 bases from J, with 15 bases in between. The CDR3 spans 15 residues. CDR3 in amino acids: CASSEQVRDRSPLHF. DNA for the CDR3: TGTGCCAGCAGTGAACAGGTCAGGGATAGGTCACCCCTCCACTTT.

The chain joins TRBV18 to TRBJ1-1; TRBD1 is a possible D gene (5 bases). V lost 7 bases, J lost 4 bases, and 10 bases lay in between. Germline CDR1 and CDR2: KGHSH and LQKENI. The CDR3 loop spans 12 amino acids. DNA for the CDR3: TGTGCCAGCTTCCGGGGCCGCACTGAAGCTTTCTTT. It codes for CASFRGRTEAFF.

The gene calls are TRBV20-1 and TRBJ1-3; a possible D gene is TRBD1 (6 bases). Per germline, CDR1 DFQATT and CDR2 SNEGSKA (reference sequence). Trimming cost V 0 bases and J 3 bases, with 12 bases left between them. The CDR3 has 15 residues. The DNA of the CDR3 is TGCAGTGCTAGAGATCGGGGGGCAGGTGGAAACACCATATATTTT. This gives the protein CSARDRGAGGNTIYF.

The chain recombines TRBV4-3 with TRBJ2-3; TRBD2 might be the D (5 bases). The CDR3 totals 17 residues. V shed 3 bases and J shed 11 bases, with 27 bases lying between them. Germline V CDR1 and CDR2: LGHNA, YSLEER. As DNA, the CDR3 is TGCGCCAGCAGCCAGTCCCTTGAGGGCCGAGACCTGATAGGGCAGTATTTT. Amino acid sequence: CASSQSLEGRDLIGQYF.

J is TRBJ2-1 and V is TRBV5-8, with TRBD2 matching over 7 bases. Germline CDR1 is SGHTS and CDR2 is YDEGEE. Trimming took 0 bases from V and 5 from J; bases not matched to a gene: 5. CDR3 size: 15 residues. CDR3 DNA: TGTGCCAGCAGCTTGGGCCTAGCGGACGACAATGAGCAGTTCTTC. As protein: CASSLGLADDNEQFF. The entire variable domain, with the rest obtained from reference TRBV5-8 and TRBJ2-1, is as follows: EAGVTQSPTHLIKTRGQQATLRCSPISGHTSVYWYQQALGLGLQFLLWYDEGEERNRGNFPPRFSGRQFPNYSSELNVNALELEDSALYLCASSLGLADDNEQFFGPGTRLTVL.

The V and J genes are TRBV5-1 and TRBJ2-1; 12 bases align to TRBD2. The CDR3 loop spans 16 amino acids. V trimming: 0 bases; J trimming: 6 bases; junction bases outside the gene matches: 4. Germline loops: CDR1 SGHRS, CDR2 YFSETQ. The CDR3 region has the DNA TGCGCCAGCAGCTTGGGACTAGCGGGGGCCCCCAATGAGCAGTTCTTC. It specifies CASSLGLAGAPNEQFF.

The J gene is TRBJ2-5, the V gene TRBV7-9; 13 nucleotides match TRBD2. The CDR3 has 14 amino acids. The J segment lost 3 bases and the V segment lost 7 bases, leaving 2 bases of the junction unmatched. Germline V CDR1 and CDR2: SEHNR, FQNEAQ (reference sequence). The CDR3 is CASTGTSGEETQYF. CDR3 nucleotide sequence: TGTGCCAGCACCGGGACTAGCGGGGAAGAGACCCAGTACTTC.

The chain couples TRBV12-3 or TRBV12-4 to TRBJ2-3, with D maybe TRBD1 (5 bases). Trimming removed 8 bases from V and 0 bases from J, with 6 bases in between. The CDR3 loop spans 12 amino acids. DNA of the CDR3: TGTGCCAGCGGGGCTAGCACAGATACGCAGTATTTT. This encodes CASGASTDTQYF.